This T cell receptor beta chain was documented in a study of cytotoxic CD8 clonotypes in ibrutinib-treated CLL. Study-wide background: Once patients had received a median approximately twelve months of treatment, range 6 to 36, response samples were obtained. Study-wide points: The public clonotypes identified were infrequent and showed contraction or stability on treatment.

Measured with immunoSEQ multiplex PCR; TCRdb has only the in-frame clones, and not every one. The table shows around 130,000 clones, with around four fifths occurring only once. Regarding this clone: The target antigen is unknown.

Germline CDR1 is SGHKS and CDR2 is YYEKEE (reference sequence). The V end was cut by 4 bases, the J end by 1 base, with 14 bases between. This CDR3 spans 16 amino acids. V gene TRBV5-5 combines with J gene TRBJ2-2; D may be TRBD2 (5 bases). This clonotype was sampled from a human donor with chronic lymphocytic leukemia. Sequences were derived from PBMCs, sampled after 24 months of ibrutinib treatment. CDR3 nucleotides: TGTGCCAGCAGCCATAGGGAGTGGCAGAACACCGGGGAGCTGTTTTTT. It encodes CASSHREWQNTGELFF. Supplemented by reference TRBV5-5 and TRBJ2-2, the full variable domain reads DAGVTQSPTHLIKTRGQQVTLRCSPISGHKSVSWYQQVLGQGPQFIFQYYEKEERGRGNFPDRFSARQFPNYSSELNVNALLLGDSALYLCASSHREWQNTGELFFGEGSRLTVL.